This T cell receptor (beta chain) appears in the sequencing data of a study of T cell responses to AZD1222 COVID-19 vaccine. Produced via immunoSEQ multiplex PCR; TCRdb's table is partial and in-frame only. The sample shows about 150,000 clones, 75% to 95% of them seen only once. This CDR3 is built from 15 residues. Per germline, CDR1 LNHDA and CDR2 SQIVND (reference sequence). The V and J ends lost 5 bases and 7 bases respectively, with 18 bases between them. Sequenced material: peripheral blood, taken 28 days after the second AZD1222 dose. The rearrangement links TRBV19 to TRBJ1-5; D may be TRBD1 (6 bases). This TCR was recovered from an adult who received the AZD1222 COVID-19 vaccine. The CDR3 is CASSRLTGSGQPQHF. CDR3 coding DNA: TGTGCCAGTAGTCGGCTCACAGGGAGCGGCCAGCCCCAGCATTTT.